This TCR beta chain was captured in a study of PD-L1 blockade in urothelial cancer. Sequencing used immunoSEQ multiplex PCR; TCRdb keeps in-frame clones, though not all of them. The sample has approximately 86,000 clones, 85% seen once. The V gene's germline CDR1 is MNHEY and CDR2 SMNVEV (reference sequence). This CDR3 is built from 15 residues. V was pared by 8 bases and J by 0 bases, with 15 bases between. This clone has only a few counts. Documented time point: pretreatment peripheral blood. The chain couples TRBV27 to TRBJ2-3; TRBD2 might be the D (5 bases). The TCR comes from a man in his forties or fifties with urothelial cancer. This specimen consisted of PBMCs, obtained around atezolizumab (anti-PD-L1) treatment. The chain's CDR3 is CASRRRETSTDTQYF. In DNA form, the CDR3 reads TGTGCCAGCCGGCGACGGGAAACTAGCACAGATACGCAGTATTTT.